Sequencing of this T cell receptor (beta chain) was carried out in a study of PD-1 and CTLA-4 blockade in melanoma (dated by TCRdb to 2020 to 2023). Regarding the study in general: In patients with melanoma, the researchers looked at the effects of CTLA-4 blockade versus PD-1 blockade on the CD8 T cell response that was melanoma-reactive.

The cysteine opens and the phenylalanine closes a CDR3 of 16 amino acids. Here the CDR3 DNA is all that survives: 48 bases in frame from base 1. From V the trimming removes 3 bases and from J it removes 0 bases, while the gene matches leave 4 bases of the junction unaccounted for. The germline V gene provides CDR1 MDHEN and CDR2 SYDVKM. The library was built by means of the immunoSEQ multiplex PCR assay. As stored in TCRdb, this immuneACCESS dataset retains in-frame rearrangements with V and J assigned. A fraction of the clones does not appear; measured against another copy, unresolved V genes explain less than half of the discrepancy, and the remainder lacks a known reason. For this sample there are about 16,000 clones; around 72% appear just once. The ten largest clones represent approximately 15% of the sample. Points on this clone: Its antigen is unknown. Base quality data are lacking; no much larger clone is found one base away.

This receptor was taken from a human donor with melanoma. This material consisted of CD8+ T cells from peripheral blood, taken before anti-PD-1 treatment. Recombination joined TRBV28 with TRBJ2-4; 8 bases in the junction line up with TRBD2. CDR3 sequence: CASSFRGGVAKNIQYF. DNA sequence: TGTGCCAGCAGTTTTCGGGGGGGCGTAGCCAAAAACATTCAGTACTTC.